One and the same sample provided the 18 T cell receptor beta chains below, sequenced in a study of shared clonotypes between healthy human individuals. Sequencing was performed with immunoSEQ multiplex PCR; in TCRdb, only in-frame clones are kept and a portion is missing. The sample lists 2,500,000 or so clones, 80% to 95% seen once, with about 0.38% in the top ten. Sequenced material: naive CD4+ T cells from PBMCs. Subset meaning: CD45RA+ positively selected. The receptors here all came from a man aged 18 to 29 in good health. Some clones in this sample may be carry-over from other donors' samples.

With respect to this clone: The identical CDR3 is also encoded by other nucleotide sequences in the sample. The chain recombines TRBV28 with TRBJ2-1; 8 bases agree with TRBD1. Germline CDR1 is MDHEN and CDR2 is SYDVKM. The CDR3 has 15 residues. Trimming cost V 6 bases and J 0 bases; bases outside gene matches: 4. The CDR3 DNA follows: TGTGCCAGCAGCCCGGACAGGGCCTCCTACAATGAGCAGTTCTTC. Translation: CASSPDRASYNEQFF.

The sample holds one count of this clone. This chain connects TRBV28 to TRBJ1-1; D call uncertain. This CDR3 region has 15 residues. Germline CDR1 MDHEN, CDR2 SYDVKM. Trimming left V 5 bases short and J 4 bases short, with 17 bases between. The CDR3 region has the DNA TGTGCCAGCAGTCCCCCGGGCAAGGGAAGCACTGAAGCTTTCTTT. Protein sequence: CASSPPGKGSTEAFF.

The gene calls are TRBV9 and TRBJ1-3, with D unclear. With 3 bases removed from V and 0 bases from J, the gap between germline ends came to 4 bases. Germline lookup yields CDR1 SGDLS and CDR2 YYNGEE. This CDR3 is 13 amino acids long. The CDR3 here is CASSGFSGNTIYF. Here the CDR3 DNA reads TGTGCCAGCAGCGGGTTCTCTGGAAACACCATATATTTT.

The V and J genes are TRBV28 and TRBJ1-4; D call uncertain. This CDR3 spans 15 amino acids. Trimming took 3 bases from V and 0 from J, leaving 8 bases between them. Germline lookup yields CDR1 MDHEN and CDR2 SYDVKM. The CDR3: CASSFLEATNEKLFF. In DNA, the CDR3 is TGTGCCAGCAGTTTTTTGGAGGCAACTAATGAAAAACTGTTTTTT.

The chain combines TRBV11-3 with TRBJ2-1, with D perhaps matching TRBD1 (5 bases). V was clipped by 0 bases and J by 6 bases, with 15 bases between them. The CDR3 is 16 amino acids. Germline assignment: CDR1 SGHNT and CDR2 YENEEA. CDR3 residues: CASSLESGRARNEQFF. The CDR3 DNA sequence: TGTGCCAGCAGCTTAGAGTCGGGCAGGGCACGCAATGAGCAGTTCTTC.

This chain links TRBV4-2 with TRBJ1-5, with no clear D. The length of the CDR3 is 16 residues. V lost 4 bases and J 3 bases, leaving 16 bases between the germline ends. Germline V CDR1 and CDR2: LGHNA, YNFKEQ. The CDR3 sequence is CASSRDLGRNNQPQHF. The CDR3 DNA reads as TGTGCCAGCAGCCGAGACTTAGGACGGAACAATCAGCCCCAGCATTTT.

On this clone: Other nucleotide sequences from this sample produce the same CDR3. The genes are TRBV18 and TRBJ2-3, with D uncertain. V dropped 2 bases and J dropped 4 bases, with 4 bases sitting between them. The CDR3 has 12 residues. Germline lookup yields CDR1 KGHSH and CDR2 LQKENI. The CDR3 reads CASSPKSDTQYF. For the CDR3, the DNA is TGTGCCAGCTCACCAAAGTCAGATACGCAGTATTTT.

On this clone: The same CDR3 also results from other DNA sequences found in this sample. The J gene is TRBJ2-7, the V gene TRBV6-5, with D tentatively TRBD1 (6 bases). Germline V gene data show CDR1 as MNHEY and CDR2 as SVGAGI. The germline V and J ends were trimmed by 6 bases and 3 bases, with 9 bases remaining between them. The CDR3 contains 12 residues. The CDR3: CASRQQGYEQYF. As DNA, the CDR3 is TGTGCCAGCAGGCAACAGGGCTACGAGCAGTACTTC.

The CDR3 DNA sequence: TGTGCCAGCATGGAGGGGGGCGCTGAATCCTACGAGCAGTACTTC. Residues: CASMEGGAESYEQYF. The chain couples TRBV28 to TRBJ2-7; the D gene could be TRBD1 or TRBD2 (6 bases each). V lost 7 bases to trimming and J lost 1 base, with 17 bases between them. The germline V gene has CDR1 MDHEN and CDR2 SYDVKM. The CDR3 extends over 15 amino acids.

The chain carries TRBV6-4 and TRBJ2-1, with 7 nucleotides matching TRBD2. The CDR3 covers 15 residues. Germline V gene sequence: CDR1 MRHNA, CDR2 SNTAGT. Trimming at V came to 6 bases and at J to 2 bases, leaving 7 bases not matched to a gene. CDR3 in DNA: TGTGCCAGCAGAGCGTCTAGCGGTACCTACAATGAGCAGTTCTTC. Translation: CASRASSGTYNEQFF.

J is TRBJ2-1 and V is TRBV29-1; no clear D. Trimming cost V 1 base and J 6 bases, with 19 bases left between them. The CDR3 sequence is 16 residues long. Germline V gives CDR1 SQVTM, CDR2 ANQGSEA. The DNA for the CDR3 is TGCAGCGTTGAAGGATCGGAGACCCTGAAAAGCAATGAGCAGTTCTTC. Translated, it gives CSVEGSETLKSNEQFF.

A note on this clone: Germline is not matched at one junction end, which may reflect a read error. The CDR3 DNA is TGTGCCAGCAGTCTATCGACAGATTATTACAATGAGCAGTTCTTC. This translates into CASSLSTDYYNEQFF. This chain links TRBV27 with TRBJ2-1; D perhaps matches TRBD1 (5 bases). CDR3 size: 15 residues. Germline V gene sequence: CDR1 MNHEY, CDR2 SMNVEV (reference sequence).

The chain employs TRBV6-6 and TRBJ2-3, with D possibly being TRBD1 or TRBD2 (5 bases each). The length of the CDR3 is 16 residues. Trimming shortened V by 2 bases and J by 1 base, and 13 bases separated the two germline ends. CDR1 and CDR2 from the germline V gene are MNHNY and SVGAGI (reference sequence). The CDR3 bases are TGTGCCAGCAGTTACGGGGACCACTCTGGCACAGATACGCAGTATTTT. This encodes CASSYGDHSGTDTQYF.

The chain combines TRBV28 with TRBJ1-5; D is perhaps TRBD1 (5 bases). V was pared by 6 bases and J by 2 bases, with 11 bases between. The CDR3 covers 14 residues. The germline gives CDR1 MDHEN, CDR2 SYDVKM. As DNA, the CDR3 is TGTGCCAGCAGGGGGACGGGGGGCAATCAGCCCCAGCATTTT. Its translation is CASRGTGGNQPQHF.

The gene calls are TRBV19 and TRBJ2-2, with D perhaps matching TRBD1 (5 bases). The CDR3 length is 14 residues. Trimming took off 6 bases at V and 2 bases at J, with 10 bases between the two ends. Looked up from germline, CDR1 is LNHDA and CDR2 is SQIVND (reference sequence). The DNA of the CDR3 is TGTGCCAGTAGATCGACAGATAACACCGGGGAGCTGTTTTTT. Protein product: CASRSTDNTGELFF.

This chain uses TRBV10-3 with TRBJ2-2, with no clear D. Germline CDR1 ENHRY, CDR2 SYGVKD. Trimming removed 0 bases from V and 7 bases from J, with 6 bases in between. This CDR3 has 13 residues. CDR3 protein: CAISESSGGELFF. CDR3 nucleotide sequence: TGTGCCATCAGTGAGTCATCAGGCGGGGAGCTGTTTTTT.

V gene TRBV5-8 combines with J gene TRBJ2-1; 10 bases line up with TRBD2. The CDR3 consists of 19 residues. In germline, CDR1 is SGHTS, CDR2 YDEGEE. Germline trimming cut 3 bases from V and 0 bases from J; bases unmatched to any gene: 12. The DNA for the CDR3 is TGTGCCAGCAGCTGGAGACTAGCGGGCTTGAGGAGCTCCTACAATGAGCAGTTCTTC. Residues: CASSWRLAGLRSSYNEQFF.

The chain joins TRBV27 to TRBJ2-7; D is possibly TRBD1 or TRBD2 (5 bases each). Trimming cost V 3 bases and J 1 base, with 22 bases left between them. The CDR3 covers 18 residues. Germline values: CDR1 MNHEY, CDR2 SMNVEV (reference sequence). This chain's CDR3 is CASSFRGLSTLRSYEQYF. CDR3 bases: TGTGCCAGCAGTTTCCGGGGCTTAAGTACCCTTAGGTCCTACGAGCAGTACTTC.